The rows below give T cell receptor beta chains drawn from one sample of a study of PD-1 blockade in classical Hodgkin lymphoma. TCRdb keeps only in-frame clones here, not all; method: immunoSEQ multiplex PCR. The data contain about 60,000 clones, about 90% of them singletons. This sample comprised peripheral blood mononuclear cells (PBMCs), obtained before the fourth cycle of nivolumab. The source of these receptors is a human donor with classical Hodgkin lymphoma. Each CDR3 is given with its conserved first and last residue. A D gene is named only where the DNA matches it firmly. Part of the rows lack a size; the others show once, few, many or a class for expanded clones.

V gene,J gene,D gene,clone size,CDR3 DNA,CDR3 protein
TRBV18,TRBJ1-2,NA,once,TGTGCCAGCTCACCAGGCGGCGTACAACTAGCTAACTATGGCTACACCTTC,CASSPGGVQLANYGYTF
TRBV4-1,TRBJ1-3,NA,NA,TGCGCCAGCAGCCAAGACAGCCCGGGTATGGGCTCTGGAAACACCATATATTTT,CASSQDSPGMGSGNTIYF
TRBV12-5,TRBJ2-3,TRBD2,once,TGTGCTAGTGGTTTCAAGCGGGGAGCCACAGATACGCAGTATTTT,CASGFKRGATDTQYF
TRBV2,TRBJ1-5,NA,NA,TGTGCCAGCAAGAAGGAGAGTGATCAGCCCCAGCATTTT,CASKKESDQPQHF
TRBV30,TRBJ1-2,NA,NA,TGTGTCTGGAGTGTCAGGGACTATGGCTACACCTTC,CVWSVRDYGYTF
TRBV12-5,TRBJ1-5,TRBD1,NA,TGTGCTAGTGGCCCCGACAGGGGATGGCAGCCCCAGCATTTT,CASGPDRGWQPQHF
TRBV5-4,TRBJ2-3,NA,NA,TGTGCCAGCAGCTTGGGTTCAGGGCACACAGATACGCAGTATTTT,CASSLGSGHTDTQYF
TRBV5-4,TRBJ2-1,NA,NA,TGTGCCAGCAGCCCAAAGGGGGTTCAGGATGAGCAGTTCTTC,CASSPKGVQDEQFF
TRBV6-6,TRBJ1-1,NA,NA,TGTGCCAGCACACCCCCCGGGGCCTCAGGGGACACTGAAGCTTTCTTT,CASTPPGASGDTEAFF
TRBV4-1,TRBJ2-5,NA,NA,TGCGCCAGCAGCCAATTTGAGACCCAGTACTTC,CASSQFETQYF
TRBV6-5,TRBJ1-2,NA,NA,TGTGCCAGCCGGGGACTCTATGGCTACACCTTC,CASRGLYGYTF
TRBV5-1,TRBJ2-1,NA,NA,TGCGCCAGCAGCCCTCCCCAATCTATCCATGAGCAGTTCTTC,CASSPPQSIHEQFF
TRBV27,TRBJ2-1,NA,NA,TGTGCCAGCAGTTTCGAGGACAGATATGACAATGAGCAGTTCTTC,CASSFEDRYDNEQFF
TRBV29-1,TRBJ1-1,TRBD1,NA,TGCAGCGTTAGCAGGGGGCAGAAAGCTTTCTTT,CSVSRGQKAFF
TRBV9,TRBJ2-7,NA,NA,TGTGCCAGCAGCCTAGGCCAGCCTCAAAGCTCCTACGAGCAGTACTTC,CASSLGQPQSSYEQYF
TRBV29-1,TRBJ1-2,NA,NA,TGCAGCGTTGAAGAGAGACGGGGTGGCTACACCTTC,CSVEERRGGYTF
TRBV2,TRBJ1-1,NA,once,TGTGCCAGCAGTTCCTGGGCTAGCGGCACTGAAGCTTTCTTT,CASSSWASGTEAFF
TRBV27,TRBJ1-5,NA,NA,TGTGCCAGCAGCCTCCAGGGTGTTAGCAATCAGCCCCAGCATTTT,CASSLQGVSNQPQHF
TRBV21-1,TRBJ1-5,NA,NA,TGTGCCAGCAGCAAAGAGGTGGGGGGCTTTCAGCCCCAGCATTTT,CASSKEVGGFQPQHF
TRBV28,TRBJ1-6,NA,NA,TGTGCCAGCAGCGCACCGGGACTCAATTCACCCCTCCACTTT,CASSAPGLNSPLHF
TRBV18,TRBJ1-1,NA,NA,TGTGCCAGCTTTTGGGGGCGCTCCCCCATGAACACTGAAGCTTTCTTT,CASFWGRSPMNTEAFF
TRBV5-1,TRBJ2-2,NA,once,TGCGCCACCATGGACGGTACCGGGGAGCTGTTTTTT,CATMDGTGELFF
TRBV11-2,TRBJ1-2,TRBD1,NA,TGTGCCAGCAGCTTAGGTCGACAGGGGGCGTATGGCTACACCTTC,CASSLGRQGAYGYTF
TRBV29-1,TRBJ1-1,TRBD1,NA,TGCAGCGTTGCCGGACAGGGTTTGGTAGCTTTCTTT,CSVAGQGLVAFF
TRBV15,TRBJ1-3,TRBD1,NA,TGTGCCACCAGCGGTGACAGGGACTCTGGAAACACCATATATTTT,CATSGDRDSGNTIYF
TRBV5-1,TRBJ2-1,TRBD2,NA,TGCGCCAGCAGCCCCAGCGGGGGGGCCAATGAGCAGTTCTTC,CASSPSGGANEQFF
TRBV6-4,TRBJ1-6,NA,NA,TGTGCCAGCAACCCTTGGAAGAGCTCCTATAATTCACCCCTCCACTTT,CASNPWKSSYNSPLHF
TRBV12-5,TRBJ2-1,NA,NA,TGTGCTAGTGGTTTGGTACGCGGGGTATCCTACAATGAGCAGTTCTTC,CASGLVRGVSYNEQFF
TRBV30,TRBJ2-3,NA,NA,TGTGCCTGGAGTGTACCGGGCACGGGGACAGATACGCAGTATTTT,CAWSVPGTGTDTQYF
TRBV5-1,TRBJ2-2,NA,NA,TGCGCCAGCAGCTTGAAGGGCCCCGGGGAGCTGTTTTTT,CASSLKGPGELFF
TRBV7-5,TRBJ2-5,NA,NA,TGTGCCAGAAGCTTAGGGAGGGCGCGGGGGGTAAAGTACCAAGAGACCCAGTACTTC,CARSLGRARGVKYQETQYF
TRBV2,TRBJ2-2,NA,NA,TGTGCCAGCAGTGGGTCCGTCAGGGACGCGAACACCGGGGAGCTGTTTTTT,CASSGSVRDANTGELFF
TRBV2,TRBJ2-5,TRBD2,NA,TGTGCCAGCAGTGGGCGCGGGAGGTCGCAAGAGACCCAGTACTTC,CASSGRGRSQETQYF
TRBV4-1,TRBJ2-7,NA,NA,TGCGCCAGCAGCCAAGATTCCCCTCGTACCGCCGTCGCCTACGAGCAGTACTTC,CASSQDSPRTAVAYEQYF
TRBV19,TRBJ2-7,NA,NA,TGTGCCAGTAGTGGGGTACGGCTTTGGGACGAGCAGTACTTC,CASSGVRLWDEQYF
TRBV29-1,TRBJ1-1,TRBD1,NA,TGCAGCGCGGGGACAGGCGCCCCTGAAGCTTTCTTT,CSAGTGAPEAFF
TRBV6-5,TRBJ1-1,TRBD1,NA,TGTGCCAGCAGTTCCTGGGACAGGGGGACTGGAGCTTTCTTT,CASSSWDRGTGAFF
TRBV7-9,TRBJ2-2,NA,NA,TGTGCCAGCAGCTTACCAGGGTCCACCGGGGAGCTGTTTTTT,CASSLPGSTGELFF
TRBV6-5,TRBJ2-7,NA,NA,TGTGCCAGCAGTTACACCTCTTACTACGAGCAGTACTTC,CASSYTSYYEQYF
TRBV5-1,TRBJ2-5,NA,few,TGCGCCAGCAGCTTCGGAAAAGAGACCCAGTACTTC,CASSFGKETQYF
TRBV4-1,TRBJ1-1,TRBD1,once,TGCGCCAGCAGCCATGTTGCCGGGACAGGAACTGAAGCTTTCTTT,CASSHVAGTGTEAFF
TRBV19,TRBJ2-1,TRBD1,NA,TGTGCCAGTAGTATAGGTCGGACAGGCGGCAATGAGCAGTTCTTC,CASSIGRTGGNEQFF
TRBV6-1,TRBJ1-2,TRBD1,NA,TGTGCCAGCAGTGGGGGACAGGCTGTTAACTATGGCTACACCTTC,CASSGGQAVNYGYTF
TRBV7-9,TRBJ2-5,NA,NA,TGTGCCAGCAGCCCCCTGCGTGGGGCCGACCTCCAAGAGACCCAGTACTTC,CASSPLRGADLQETQYF
TRBV27,TRBJ2-3,NA,NA,TGTGCCAGCAGTTTGGTCTTGTGGGTAGGGTCAGGTGGGATAGATACGCAGTATTTT,CASSLVLWVGSGGIDTQYF
TRBV6-6,TRBJ1-5,NA,NA,TGTGCCAGCAAAGGGGGGCATAAAAATCAGCCCCAGCATTTT,CASKGGHKNQPQHF
TRBV2,TRBJ2-7,NA,NA,TGTGCCAGCAATGACGAGCAGTACTTC,CASNDEQYF
TRBV6-5,TRBJ1-3,NA,NA,TGTGCCAGCAGTAGCGCAGCACTCTCTGGAAACACCATATATTTT,CASSSAALSGNTIYF
TRBV2,TRBJ1-2,NA,few,TGTGCCAGCATCAGGAAAGGGAATGATGGCTACACCTTC,CASIRKGNDGYTF
TRBV6-5,TRBJ1-1,NA,NA,TGTGCCAGCAGTTACAGGGGAACCACTGAAGCTTTCTTT,CASSYRGTTEAFF